Shown below are 27 T cell receptor beta chains from a single sample sequenced in a study of blood T cell repertoires in COVID-19. Here immunoSEQ multiplex PCR was the method, and the copy in TCRdb shows in-frame clones only, minus some. The sample records about 16,000 clones, approximately 91% being singletons. What was sequenced was peripheral blood. The source of these receptors is a woman of 80 years or more with COVID-19, enrolled during active disease.

The chain has TRBV10-3 and TRBJ2-2, with D perhaps matching TRBD1 (6 bases). CDR1 is ENHRY, CDR2 SYGVKD, per germline. This CDR3 region has 14 residues. V lost 2 bases, J lost 6 bases, and 10 bases lay in between. CDR3 sequence reads: CAISETTGSGELFF. The CDR3 DNA reads TGTGCCATCAGTGAGACTACAGGGTCCGGGGAGCTGTTTTTT.

The chain carries TRBV6-6 and TRBJ2-6; no reliable D call. Germline CDR1 MNHNY, CDR2 SVGAGI (reference sequence). The V end was cut by 5 bases, the J end by 2 bases, with 10 bases between. This CDR3 is 15 amino acids long. CDR3 coding DNA: TGTGCCAGCAGTACGGAGAGAACTGGGGCCAACGTCCTGACTTTC. Protein product: CASSTERTGANVLTF.

By share, this clone ranks as medium-sized. This chain joins TRBV7-7 and TRBJ2-3; perhaps TRBD2 as D (5 bases). V was cut by 2 bases and J by 2 bases, with 5 bases left in between. This CDR3 spans 13 amino acids. Germline CDR1 SSHAT, CDR2 FNYEAQ (reference sequence). CDR3 sequence reads: CASSLRDTDTQYF. The CDR3 nucleotides are TGTGCCAGCAGCTTACGGGACACAGATACGCAGTATTTT.

This clone appeared a single time. The rearrangement links TRBV19 to TRBJ1-5; D unclear. The V gene lost 7 bases and the J gene lost 2 bases, with 18 bases spanning the gap. In germline, CDR1 is LNHDA, CDR2 SQIVND (reference sequence). This CDR3 is 16 amino acids long. CDR3 coding DNA: TGTGCCAGTACGCCCACCCGTTCCCGGGGCAATCAGCCCCAGCATTTT. Protein: CASTPTRSRGNQPQHF.

The J gene is TRBJ2-7, the V gene TRBV5-1; D not certain. Germline lookup yields CDR1 SGHRS and CDR2 YFSETQ. The germline V and J ends were trimmed by 3 bases and 2 bases, with 15 bases remaining between them. The CDR3 contains 15 residues. CDR3 sequence: CASSYWAGTTYEQYF. The CDR3 bases are TGCGCCAGCAGCTATTGGGCAGGAACGACCTACGAGCAGTACTTC.

The V gene is TRBV24-1, the J gene TRBJ2-5; 9 positions agree with TRBD1. V trimming: 4 bases; J trimming: 6 bases; junction bases outside the gene matches: 11. This CDR3 spans 16 amino acids. Germline V CDR1 and CDR2: KGHDR, SFDVKD. The CDR3 reads CATSDGTGTGRQTQYF. CDR3 sequence (DNA): TGTGCCACCAGTGACGGAACCGGGACAGGGCGACAGACCCAGTACTTC.

This chain connects TRBV19 to TRBJ2-7; the match to TRBD1 covers 10 bases. In germline, CDR1 is LNHDA, CDR2 SQIVND (reference sequence). This CDR3 region has 16 residues. V shed 2 bases and J 2 bases; nucleotides not matched to a gene: 6. CDR3 sequence: CASSIPPGQGPYEQYF. CDR3 DNA: TGTGCCAGTAGTATACCCCCGGGACAGGGGCCCTACGAGCAGTACTTC. The variable domain in full, with the rest retrieved from reference TRBV19 and TRBJ2-7, is DGGITQSPKYLFRKEGQNVTLSCEQNLNHDAMYWYRQDPGQGLRLIYYSQIVNDFQKGDIAEGYSVSREKKESFPLTVTSAQKNPTAFYLCASSIPPGQGPYEQYFGPGTRLTVT.

The V gene is TRBV29-1, the J gene TRBJ1-2; the match to TRBD1 covers 7 bases. This CDR3 spans 13 amino acids. CDR1 is SQVTM, CDR2 ANQGSEA, per germline. Losses at the gene ends were 1 base for V and 5 bases for J; bases not matched to a gene: 4. CDR3 nucleotide sequence: TGCAGCGTTGAAGGACAGGGTGGGTATGGCTACACCTTC. This encodes CSVEGQGGYGYTF.

The CDR3 reads CASSEGLADTQYF. The CDR3 DNA follows: TGTGCCAGCAGTGAAGGACTAGCAGATACGCAGTATTTT. This rearrangement joins TRBV6-1 to TRBJ2-3; the D gene is possibly TRBD2 (6 bases). The germline V and J ends were trimmed by 1 base and 4 bases, with 6 bases remaining between them. Germline-derived CDR1 and CDR2 are MNHNS and SASEGT. This CDR3 has 13 amino acids.

The chain uses TRBV20-1 and TRBJ2-5; TRBD1 aligns across 7 bases. The CDR3 spans 15 residues. Germline V gene lookup returns CDR1 DFQATT and CDR2 SNEGSKA (reference sequence). V was pared by 3 bases and J by 3 bases, with 10 bases of the junction left unmatched. The CDR3 nucleotides read TGCAGTGCTAGTGGCTCTTTAGGACAGGAAGAGACCCAGTACTTC. Amino acids: CSASGSLGQEETQYF.

This chain connects TRBV2 to TRBJ2-5, with TRBD2 identical over 14 bases. J was trimmed by 6 bases and V by 5 bases; bases with no gene match: 8. CDR1 SNHLY and CDR2 FYNNEI come from the germline V gene. CDR3 length equals 16 residues. The CDR3 DNA is TGTGCCAGCAGTTCCCGACTAGCGGGAGGGTCCAAGACCCAGTACTTC. It specifies CASSSRLAGGSKTQYF.

This chain uses TRBV12-3 or TRBV12-4 with TRBJ2-3; D is perhaps TRBD1 (5 bases). Trimming shortened V by 3 bases and J by 4 bases, and 8 bases separated the two germline ends. The CDR3 totals 13 residues. CDR3 region: CASSFQGSDTQYF. The CDR3 nucleotides read TGTGCCAGCAGTTTTCAGGGATCAGATACGCAGTATTTT.

CDR3 DNA sequence: TGTGCCAGCAGCCAGTCAGCAACTAATGAAAAACTGTTTTTT. Translated, it gives CASSQSATNEKLFF. The chain couples TRBV7-8 to TRBJ1-4, with unresolved D. V was pared by 5 bases and J by 0 bases, with 7 bases between. This CDR3 spans 14 amino acids. The germline gives CDR1 SGHVS, CDR2 FQNEAQ. Using reference TRBV7-8 and TRBJ1-4 for the parts outside the CDR3, the full variable domain is GAGVSQSPRYKVAKRGQDVALRCDPISGHVSLFWYQQALGQGPEFLTYFQNEAQLDKSGLPSDRFFAERPEGSVSTLKIQRTQQEDSAVYLCASSQSATNEKLFFGSGTQLSVL.

The chain uses TRBV19 and TRBJ2-3; 8 nucleotides align to TRBD2. CDR3 length: 15 residues. After removal of 3 bases from V and 2 bases from J, the junction contained 4 bases not matched to a gene. Germline lookup yields CDR1 LNHDA and CDR2 SQIVND (reference sequence). In DNA, the CDR3 is TGTGCCAGTAGTATGGGCGGGGGGTTCACAGATACGCAGTATTTT. This codes for CASSMGGGFTDTQYF.

This sequence joins TRBV21-1 and TRBJ1-1; whether TRBD1, the table's D call, matches the DNA was not checked. TRBV21-1 is deemed a pseudogene. CDR3 size: 14 residues. CDR3 coding DNA: TGTGCCAGCAGCAGTCTATTTCAGGGGGCCGAAGCTTTCTTT. Amino acid sequence: CASSSLFQGAEAFF.

The rearrangement uses TRBV7-2 and TRBJ2-1; 12 nucleotides match TRBD2. Germline V gene lookup returns CDR1 SGHTA and CDR2 FQGNSA. The CDR3 extends over 16 amino acids. Germline trimming cut 2 bases from V and 4 bases from J; bases unmatched to any gene: 3. The CDR3 protein is CASSLYGTSGYNEQFF. In DNA form, the CDR3 reads TGTGCCAGCAGCTTATACGGGACTAGCGGGTACAATGAGCAGTTCTTC. Variable domain in full (rest from reference TRBV7-2 and TRBJ2-1): GAGVSQSPSNKVTEKGKDVELRCDPISGHTALYWYRQSLGQGLEFLIYFQGNSAPDKSGLPSDRFSAERTGGSVSTLTIQRTQQEDSAVYLCASSLYGTSGYNEQFFGPGTRLTVL.

J is TRBJ2-2 and V is TRBV6-2 or TRBV6-3, with 12 bases lining up with TRBD2. Germline CDR1 reads MNHEY; CDR2 reads SVGEGT. V dropped 2 bases and J dropped 9; count of bases not matched to a gene: 7. The CDR3 runs to 16 residues. CDR3 coding DNA: TGTGCCAGCAGTTACCTCCCGCTAGCGGGGGGGAGGGAGCTGTTTTTT. Translating it yields CASSYLPLAGGRELFF.

This chain connects TRBV11-3 to TRBJ2-2; D unclear. This CDR3 has 13 residues. V dropped 4 bases and J dropped 3 bases, with 6 bases sitting between them. Germline values: CDR1 SGHNT, CDR2 YENEEA. Here the CDR3 DNA reads TGTGCCAGCAGCTACCGGGACACCGGGGAGCTGTTTTTT. Its translation: CASSYRDTGELFF.

The CDR3 loop reads CASSPQGFNEKLFF. DNA for the CDR3: TGTGCCAGCAGCCCACAGGGCTTTAATGAAAAACTGTTTTTT. V gene TRBV2 combines with J gene TRBJ1-4, with a weak D call TRBD1 (6 bases). Trimming took 6 bases from V and 4 from J, leaving 12 bases between them. This CDR3 is 14 amino acids long. Germline-derived CDR1 and CDR2 are SNHLY and FYNNEI.

The CDR3 nucleotides are TGTGCCAGCAGTGAAGCGCTTCTTGGCGGGGCGTTTGGGAATGAGCAGTTCTTC. Translating gives CASSEALLGGAFGNEQFF. The rearrangement uses TRBV6-1 and TRBJ2-1, with D perhaps matching TRBD2 (6 bases). CDR1 and CDR2 from the germline V gene are MNHNS and SASEGT. Trimming cost V 0 bases and J 7 bases, with 22 bases left between them. This CDR3 has 18 amino acids.

The chain uses TRBV10-3 and TRBJ2-5; D call uncertain. The V end was cut by 2 bases, the J end by 2 bases, with 3 bases between. The CDR3 runs 12 residues. Germline CDR1 reads ENHRY; CDR2 reads SYGVKD. The CDR3: CAISERQETQYF. CDR3 DNA: TGTGCCATCAGTGAGCGGCAAGAGACCCAGTACTTC.

V is TRBV5-1 and J is TRBJ1-4, with 11 bases that match TRBD1. Germline lookup yields CDR1 SGHRS and CDR2 YFSETQ. The V and J ends lost 3 bases and 7 bases, in that order; junction bases with no gene match: 14. The CDR3 is 18 residues long. CDR3 residues: CASSSGTGGGSRGEKLFF. The CDR3 coding sequence is TGCGCCAGCAGCTCCGGGACAGGGGGAGGCTCGAGAGGTGAAAAACTGTTTTTT.

V usage is TRBV10-3 and J usage is TRBJ1-1; no firm D call. This CDR3 is 14 amino acids long. Germline V CDR1 and CDR2: ENHRY, SYGVKD. V gave up 0 bases and J gave up 4 bases, with 9 bases separating them. The CDR3 DNA follows: TGTGCCATCAGTGAGTCCGGGTATGGCACTGAAGCTTTCTTT. The encoded protein is CAISESGYGTEAFF.

The chain couples TRBV5-6 to TRBJ2-7; TRBD2 matches at 7 bases. V lost 3 bases to trimming and J lost 6 bases; unmatched junction nucleotides: 9. The CDR3 has 14 residues. The V gene's germline CDR1 is SGHDT and CDR2 YYEEEE. CDR3 amino acids: CASSSRGVAAEQYF. The CDR3 nucleotides are TGTGCCAGCAGCTCCCGGGGGGTAGCTGCCGAGCAGTACTTC.

The chain uses TRBV6-2 or TRBV6-3 and TRBJ1-1; 7 bases map to TRBD1. The trim removed 6 bases at V and 9 bases at J, leaving 7 bases unmatched. The germline gives CDR1 MNHEY, CDR2 SVGEGT. This CDR3 is built from 12 residues. CDR3 amino acids: CASSRQGGQAFF. The CDR3 DNA reads as TGTGCCAGCAGCCGACAGGGCGGGCAAGCTTTCTTT.

This chain joins TRBV2 and TRBJ2-5; weak D call: TRBD1 (5 bases). The V gene lost 3 bases and the J gene lost 3 bases, with 5 bases spanning the gap. The CDR3 is 12 amino acids. In germline, CDR1 is SNHLY, CDR2 FYNNEI. CDR3 nucleotides: TGTGCCAGCAGTGAGACAGAAGAGACCCAGTACTTC. It is translated as CASSETEETQYF. Full variable domain (outside the CDR3, taken from reference TRBV2 and TRBJ2-5): EPEVTQTPSHQVTQMGQEVILRCVPISNHLYFYWYRQILGQKVEFLVSFYNNEISEKSEIFDDQFSVERPDGSNFTLKIRSTKLEDSAMYFCASSETEETQYFGPGTRLLVL.

The chain is built from TRBV28 and TRBJ1-1; a weak D match, TRBD1 (5 bases). Trimming took 3 bases from V and 8 from J, leaving 10 bases between them. The germline V gene has CDR1 MDHEN and CDR2 SYDVKM. This CDR3 region has 12 residues. CDR3 nucleotides: TGTGCCAGCAGTTTTAGGAACAGGGAAGCTTTCTTT. This sequence encodes CASSFRNREAFF.